This TCR beta chain emerged from a study of shared clonotypes between healthy human individuals. In the study overall: Three CD4 naive, three CD4 memory, two CD8 naive and one CD8 memory plate were used per donor. The study, taken as a whole, reports: Larger richness was generally estimated for naive than memory subsets. Clonotypes shared by all four donors outscored non-shared clonotypes in generation probability.

The germline V gene has CDR1 SEHNR and CDR2 FQNEAQ (reference sequence). The V end was cut by 8 bases, the J end by 0 bases, with 8 bases between. This CDR3 spans 13 amino acids. Clones were read by immunoSEQ multiplex PCR, and TCRdb kept only the in-frame ones, dropping some. The repertoire holds about 580,000 clones, with roughly 98% as singletons. As defined, naive CD8 cells were CD45RO-negative and positively selected for CCR7, with terminally differentiated effector memory CD45RA+ cells excluded. This clone has only one observation. The target antigen is unknown. The rearrangement links TRBV7-9 to TRBJ2-4; D remains ambiguous. This clonotype originated in a man aged 25 to 40 in good health. Sample: naive CD8+ T cells sorted from blood. In DNA form, the CDR3 reads TGTGCCAGCGGACCGGGAGCCAAAAACATTCAGTACTTC. This gives the protein CASGPGAKNIQYF.